This T cell receptor beta chain was found in a study of Ad26.COV2.S vaccination and SARS-CoV-2 variants. Study-level background: Participant was drawn from the COV1001 Ad26.COV2.S trial arm.

Treatment defined: roughly 19 received Ad26.COV2.S at low or high dose, single or two shots; 5 received placebo; per-sample allocation not given. Sampling occurred on day 63 after the first vaccine or placebo injection. Whoever gave the sample was an adult aged 18-55 years in Boston. SARS-CoV-2 spike from the Wuhan strain was encoded by the vaccine, an Ad26 vector. About this clone itself: Its antigen is undetermined.

Study-wide findings and caveats: Analytic work on TCR breadth and depth might have understated the full extent of total T cell responses.

TCRdb's table, derived via immunoSEQ multiplex PCR, lists solely in-frame clones and lacks some. The sample shows around 300,000 clones, roughly 90% of them seen only once. Material: peripheral blood, obtained in a trial of Ad26.COV2.S vaccine versus placebo. This clonotype was sampled from a person aged 18 to 65 who received the Ad26.COV2.S COVID-19 vaccine or a placebo.

This CDR3 is CASSLPAGYEQYQETQYF. The CDR3 DNA is TGTGCCAGCAGCTTACCCGCAGGTTATGAACAGTACCAAGAGACCCAGTACTTC. The rearrangement uses TRBV7-9 and TRBJ2-5; D gene ambiguous. Between the trimmed V and J ends, which lost 2 bases and 0 bases, there was a span of 19 bases. Per germline, CDR1 SEHNR and CDR2 FQNEAQ (reference sequence). The CDR3 is made up of 18 amino acids.